Below, one TCR beta chain is given with its context. The antigen remains unidentified. The sample is drawn from a study of cytomegalovirus exposure and HLA in healthy donors. Study-wide results and caveats: In a later analysis, CMV-associated beta chains were mostly HLA-associated, it appeared. An analysis that was carried out later associated 15,000 to 20,000 TCR beta sequences with HLA alleles at 0.05 false discovery rate.

PCR amplification relied on 60 Vbeta primers (plus 13 Jbeta primers). Only in-frame clones appear in the TCRdb table, and some are missing; sequencing was by immunoSEQ multiplex PCR. The table records approximately 220,000 clones, around 80% of them present only once. The CDR3 contains 16 residues. J was trimmed by 2 bases and V by 2 bases; bases with no gene match: 1. CDR1 KGHSH and CDR2 LQKENI come from the germline V gene. The sequence came from a boy between 2 and 10 years old in good health and CMV-seronegative. This chain joins TRBV18 and TRBJ2-3; TRBD2 matches at 13 bases. Sequencing was done on a sample of PBMCs. The CDR3 region is CASSPGTSGVTDTQYF. In DNA, the CDR3 is TGTGCCAGCTCACCAGGGACTAGCGGGGTCACAGATACGCAGTATTTT.